What follows are 25 T cell receptor beta chains derived from one specimen sequenced in a study of cytomegalovirus exposure and HLA in healthy donors. The study ran its PCR with 60 Vbeta and 13 Jbeta primers. Method: immunoSEQ multiplex PCR; TCRdb's copy keeps in-frame clones and lacks some. The profile shows about 180,000 clones, over 80% of them singletons. The sample was PBMCs. These receptors were collected from a girl aged 5 to 17 in good health and CMV-seropositive.

The gene calls are TRBV5-1 and TRBJ1-6, with no clear D. CDR3 size: 16 residues. Germline V gene lookup returns CDR1 SGHRS and CDR2 YFSETQ. With 0 bases removed from V and 0 bases from J, the gap between germline ends came to 7 bases. The CDR3 DNA follows: TGCGCCAGCAGCTTGGTGGGGAGCTCCTATAATTCACCCCTCCACTTT. Translation gives CASSLVGSSYNSPLHF. The variable domain in full, with the rest retrieved from reference TRBV5-1 and TRBJ1-6, is KAGVTQTPRYLIKTRGQQVTLSCSPISGHRSVSWYQQTPGQGLQFLFEYFSETQRNKGNFPGRFSGRQFSNSRSEMNVSTLELGDSALYLCASSLVGSSYNSPLHFGNGTRLTVT.

V and J are TRBV6-1 and TRBJ2-5, with D unclear. With 4 bases removed from V and 3 bases from J, the gap between germline ends came to 9 bases. CDR3 size: 13 residues. Germline values: CDR1 MNHNS, CDR2 SASEGT. In DNA form, the CDR3 reads TGTGCCAGCAGTGTGGCACCGAAAGAGACCCAGTACTTC. Residues: CASSVAPKETQYF.

This chain links TRBV5-1 with TRBJ2-1; 10 nucleotides agree with TRBD2. Losses at the gene ends were 2 bases for V and 8 bases for J; bases not matched to a gene: 4. CDR3 length: 14 residues. Germline V gives CDR1 SGHRS, CDR2 YFSETQ. CDR3 amino acids: CASSFSGRAYEQFF. As DNA, the CDR3 is TGCGCCAGCAGCTTCAGCGGGAGGGCCTATGAGCAGTTCTTC. Full variable domain (rest looked up from reference TRBV5-1 and TRBJ2-1): KAGVTQTPRYLIKTRGQQVTLSCSPISGHRSVSWYQQTPGQGLQFLFEYFSETQRNKGNFPGRFSGRQFSNSRSEMNVSTLELGDSALYLCASSFSGRAYEQFFGPGTRLTVL.

The chain combines TRBV10-3 with TRBJ2-2, with 7 bases matching TRBD2. CDR3 length equals 16 residues. Per germline, CDR1 ENHRY and CDR2 SYGVKD. The junction had 9 bases not matched to a gene; V was cut back by 8 bases and J by 0 bases. CDR3 in amino acids: CAIQRGGATNTGELFF. The CDR3 DNA reads TGTGCCATCCAGAGGGGAGGGGCGACGAACACCGGGGAGCTGTTTTTT.

Only a few counts were recorded for this clone. The genes are TRBV13 and TRBJ2-1; 8 bases are shared with TRBD1. This CDR3 has 21 amino acids. In germline, CDR1 is PRHDT, CDR2 FYEKMQ (reference sequence). With 5 bases clipped from V and 5 bases from J, the junction kept 26 bases outside the gene matches. Here the CDR3 reads CASSPLIFYPRRQGINNEQFF. The CDR3 DNA reads TGTGCCAGCAGCCCCTTGATTTTTTACCCCAGAAGACAGGGGATAAACAATGAGCAGTTCTTC.

CDR3 DNA sequence: TGCGCCAGCAGCTTCGCAGGGGGCAGGTCCGGGGAGCTGTTTTTT. Translation gives CASSFAGGRSGELFF. This chain links TRBV5-1 with TRBJ2-2; 8 positions match TRBD1. The CDR3 spans 15 residues. Trimming took 2 bases from V and 6 from J; bases not matched to a gene: 6. Germline-derived CDR1 and CDR2 are SGHRS and YFSETQ.

The chain recombines TRBV10-1 with TRBJ2-2; TRBD2 matches 7 bases. CDR1 and CDR2 from the germline V gene are WNHNN and SYGVQD (reference sequence). The V and J ends lost 7 bases and 0 bases, in that order; junction bases with no gene match: 2. CDR3 size: 14 residues. CDR3 coding DNA: TGCGCCAGCAAGCGGGACGCGAACACCGGGGAGCTGTTTTTT. This gives the protein CASKRDANTGELFF.

The chain recombines TRBV5-1 with TRBJ1-6; a weak D match, TRBD1 (5 bases). V was pared by 1 base and J by 6 bases, with 14 bases between. Per the germline V gene, CDR1 is SGHRS and CDR2 is YFSETQ. CDR3 size: 16 residues. The CDR3 region has the DNA TGCGCCAGCAGCTTGCTCGGCGCAGGGTCTAATTCACCCCTCCACTTT. Amino acids: CASSLLGAGSNSPLHF.

This chain links TRBV29-1 with TRBJ2-7, with no clear D. The CDR3 length is 12 residues. Trimming removed 4 bases at V and 2 bases at J, with 9 bases between. Germline V lookup: CDR1 SQVTM, CDR2 ANQGSEA. The chain's CDR3 is CSVVGETYEQYF. CDR3 DNA: TGCAGCGTTGTAGGAGAAACCTACGAGCAGTACTTC.

V and J are TRBV27 and TRBJ1-5; the D is unclear. The CDR3 is 15 residues long. Trimming stripped 4 bases from V and 0 bases from J, with 10 bases between. Germline assignment: CDR1 MNHEY and CDR2 SMNVEV (reference sequence). The CDR3 loop reads CASSSHTYSNQPQHF. DNA of the CDR3: TGTGCCAGCAGTTCCCATACTTATAGCAATCAGCCCCAGCATTTT.

This sequence joins TRBV6-5 and TRBJ2-2; 8 positions match TRBD1. This CDR3 comprises 15 residues. CDR1 and CDR2 (germline): MNHEY, SVGAGI. With V trimmed by 6 bases and J by 8 bases, 11 bases remained unmatched. The CDR3 nucleotides read TGTGCCAGCAGAACCGGGACAGGCGAGATGGGGGAGCTGTTTTTT. Translated: CASRTGTGEMGELFF.

CDR3 sequence: CASSSTTSVAYEQYF. The CDR3 DNA sequence: TGTGCCAGCAGCTCAACGACTAGCGTTGCCTACGAGCAGTACTTC. The J gene is TRBJ2-7, the V gene TRBV5-8, with 8 bases lining up with TRBD2. The CDR3 is made up of 15 amino acids. Trimming cost V 3 bases and J 2 bases; bases outside gene matches: 7. Per germline, CDR1 SGHTS and CDR2 YDEGEE.

This chain joins TRBV30 and TRBJ2-1, with 12 bases lining up with TRBD2. Trimming took 0 bases from V and 6 from J; bases not matched to a gene: 15. Germline lookup yields CDR1 GTSNPN and CDR2 SVGIG (reference sequence). This CDR3 region has 19 residues. The CDR3 protein is CAWSVKGQRTSGIRNEQFF. The DNA for the CDR3 is TGTGCCTGGAGTGTTAAGGGACAACGGACTAGCGGGATTCGCAATGAGCAGTTCTTC. Using reference TRBV30 and TRBJ2-1 for the parts outside the CDR3, the full variable domain is SQTIHQWPATLVQPVGSPLSLECTVEGTSNPNLYWYRQAAGRGLQLLFYSVGIGQISSEVPQNLSASRPQDRQFILSSKKLLLSDSGFYLCAWSVKGQRTSGIRNEQFFGPGTRLTVL.

This chain's CDR3 is CASSLVAGQIYEQYF. The DNA for the CDR3 is TGTGCCAGCAGCTTAGTGGCGGGACAGATATACGAGCAGTACTTC. V gene TRBV7-8 combines with J gene TRBJ2-7; D is possibly TRBD1 (7 bases). The CDR3 consists of 15 residues. In germline, CDR1 is SGHVS, CDR2 FQNEAQ. Trimming stripped 1 base from V and 4 bases from J, with 14 bases between.

V is TRBV4-1 and J is TRBJ1-5; D is possibly TRBD1 (5 bases). V dropped 1 base and J dropped 7 bases, with 14 bases sitting between them. This CDR3 spans 15 amino acids. Per germline, CDR1 MGHRA and CDR2 YSYEKL. CDR3 nucleotides: TGCGCCAGCAGCCAAGTGCATGGGGGGGGGCAGCCCCAGCATTTT. It encodes CASSQVHGGGQPQHF.

The J gene is TRBJ2-7, the V gene TRBV7-9; 11 bases fit TRBD2. In germline, CDR1 is SEHNR, CDR2 FQNEAQ (reference sequence). The CDR3 sequence is 14 residues long. V shed 3 bases and J 2 bases; nucleotides not matched to a gene: 0. CDR3 sequence (DNA): TGTGCCAGCAGCTTTAGCGGGAGGGCCTACGAGCAGTACTTC. Its translation: CASSFSGRAYEQYF.

The V and J genes are TRBV5-5 and TRBJ2-2, with TRBD2 matching over 12 bases. This CDR3 is 14 amino acids long. Germline assignment: CDR1 SGHKS and CDR2 YYEKEE (reference sequence). V dropped 6 bases and J dropped 8; count of bases not matched to a gene: 5. CDR3 residues: CASTGLAGSGELFF. The CDR3 bases are TGTGCCAGCACAGGACTAGCGGGATCTGGGGAGCTGTTTTTT.

The chain joins TRBV4-1 to TRBJ2-7; D might be TRBD2 (5 bases). CDR1 and CDR2 from the germline V gene are MGHRA and YSYEKL. With 0 bases removed from V and 2 bases from J, the gap between germline ends came to 8 bases. The CDR3 covers 14 residues. The CDR3 coding sequence is TGCGCCAGCAGCCAAGATCCCGGGACCTACGAGCAGTACTTC. Encoded protein: CASSQDPGTYEQYF.

The chain joins TRBV6-1 to TRBJ2-1, with 8 bases matching TRBD2. J was trimmed by 8 bases and V by 7 bases; bases with no gene match: 13. Germline V gene lookup returns CDR1 MNHNS and CDR2 SASEGT. CDR3 length: 15 residues. CDR3 nucleotides: TGTGCCAGCACCGGGACTAGAGAAAGGATGTATGAGCAGTTCTTC. Translating it yields CASTGTRERMYEQFF.

This sequence joins TRBV5-1 and TRBJ2-3, with D tentatively TRBD2 (5 bases). CDR1 SGHRS and CDR2 YFSETQ come from the germline V gene. The CDR3 sequence is 14 residues long. Trimming took 2 bases from V and 2 from J, leaving 9 bases between them. In DNA, the CDR3 is TGCGCCAGCAGCTTTGGGGAGCACACAGATACGCAGTATTTT. It yields the protein CASSFGEHTDTQYF. The full variable domain, with the rest looked up from reference TRBV5-1 and TRBJ2-3, is KAGVTQTPRYLIKTRGQQVTLSCSPISGHRSVSWYQQTPGQGLQFLFEYFSETQRNKGNFPGRFSGRQFSNSRSEMNVSTLELGDSALYLCASSFGEHTDTQYFGPGTRLTVL.

This rearrangement joins TRBV21-1 to TRBJ2-3; the table's D call of TRBD2 was not tested on the DNA. TRBV21-1 constitutes a pseudogene. The CDR3 extends over 18 amino acids. CDR3 region: CASSKFVPGGGRTDTQYF. The CDR3 DNA reads TGTGCCAGCAGCAAATTCGTACCCGGGGGGGGCCGCACAGATACGCAGTATTTT.

This chain connects TRBV29-1 to TRBJ1-1; no clear D. The V end lost 7 bases, the J end lost 0 bases, and 15 bases lay between the germline ends. Germline CDR1 is SQVTM and CDR2 is ANQGSEA. This CDR3 spans 14 amino acids. The CDR3 DNA is TGCAGCGCCCTCGGAGGCCTCTTGAACACTGAAGCTTTCTTT. As protein: CSALGGLLNTEAFF.

The chain links TRBV7-8 to TRBJ2-2; the D gene is possibly TRBD1 (6 bases). The germline CDR1 and CDR2 sequences are SGHVS and FQNEAQ. V shed 5 bases and J shed 4 bases, with 23 bases lying between them. CDR3 length: 18 amino acids. The CDR3 sequence: CASSPLDLGTFITGELFF. The CDR3 DNA reads TGTGCCAGCAGCCCCTTGGATTTAGGGACATTTATCACCGGGGAGCTGTTTTTT.

This clone was detected once. This sequence joins TRBV27 and TRBJ2-5; 9 bases match TRBD1. V trimming: 3 bases; J trimming: 3 bases; junction bases outside the gene matches: 2. The CDR3 runs to 14 residues. CDR1 is MNHEY and CDR2 is SMNVEV in the germline V gene (reference sequence). The CDR3 loop reads CASSFGTGKETQYF. The CDR3 DNA is TGTGCCAGCAGTTTCGGGACAGGGAAAGAGACCCAGTACTTC.

The V and J genes are TRBV7-2 and TRBJ2-5; maybe TRBD2 (6 bases). V lost 5 bases to trimming and J lost 5 bases, with 18 bases between them. There are 15 residues in the CDR3. Germline V gene data show CDR1 as SGHTA and CDR2 as FQGNSA. CDR3: CASSPNSGPSETQYF. The CDR3 DNA follows: TGTGCCAGCAGCCCGAATAGCGGCCCTTCGGAGACCCAGTACTTC.